The 2 T cell receptor beta chains below come from one sample, sequenced in a study of tumor-infiltrating lymphocytes in localized non-small cell lung cancer. This table comes from immunoSEQ multiplex PCR, and its TCRdb copy is limited to in-frame clones, with some not included. This sample has 10,000 to 12,000 clones, with about 60% found just once. The sample consisted of lung tumor tissue. The receptor set was obtained from a human donor with non-small cell lung cancer.

The V gene is TRBV7-2, the J gene TRBJ2-7, with 12 bases aligning to TRBD2. CDR3 length: 15 amino acids. With 6 bases clipped from V and 5 bases from J, the junction kept 8 bases outside the gene matches. Germline V gives CDR1 SGHTA, CDR2 FQGNSA. The CDR3 nucleotides read TGTGCCAGCAGTCCTAGCGGGGGGGCCGTAGACGAGCAGTACTTC. Translating gives CASSPSGGAVDEQYF.

The chain employs TRBV18 and TRBJ2-1; D ambiguous. From germline, CDR1 is KGHSH and CDR2 LQKENI. The CDR3 has 14 residues. Trimming took off 8 bases at V and 4 bases at J, with 15 bases between the two ends. The chain's CDR3 is CASATARMYNEQFF. The CDR3 DNA reads TGTGCCAGCGCGACGGCCCGGATGTACAATGAGCAGTTCTTC.